This T cell receptor (beta chain) derives from a study of human thymus T cells. Study-level points and caveats: Seemingly biased V and J gene usage marked thymic and blood repertoires. Related studies noted strongly shared thymic repertoires across unrelated people.

Assay used: immunoSEQ multiplex PCR; TCRdb lists only in-frame clones, some missing. The table includes approximately 71,000 clones, 85% to 95% detected once. The V gene's germline CDR1 is SGHDN and CDR2 FVKESK. The CDR3 loop spans 14 amino acids. Germline trimming cut 1 base from V and 5 bases from J; bases unmatched to any gene: 2. Resected material from corrective heart surgery provided the thymus tissue analysed. Donation was from healthy Finnish infants who were having corrective surgery that addressed congenital heart defects. Details on this clone: Its target is not known.

Sequencing was performed on thymus tissue. The source of this sequence is a girl under two years old with a congenital heart defect but otherwise immunologically healthy. The chain couples TRBV14 to TRBJ2-5; 9 nucleotides agree with TRBD2. Written as DNA, the CDR3 is TGTGCCAGCAGCCAAGGGGGGACTAGCGAGACCCAGTACTTC. This gives the protein CASSQGGTSETQYF.